This T cell receptor beta chain is drawn from a study of T-cell memory formation after mild COVID-19. Study summary: Largely, TCR clusters stayed within a single donor. Study-wide results and limits: Pre-infection memory carried some responding clones, suggesting that cross-reactive memory joined.

Trimming left V 0 bases short and J 8 bases short, with 13 bases between. This CDR3 is built from 14 residues. Germline V lookup: CDR1 MNHEY, CDR2 SVGAGI. Constant-segment-primed 5'RACE gave TCR alpha and TCR beta cDNA libraries with sample barcodes and UMIs. TCRdb reanalysed the 5' RACE reads using MiXCR and keeps one entry per CDR3 protein. This sample yields under 300,000 distinct CDR3 sequences, of which 8% to 10% are seen a single time; approximately 22% belongs to the top ten. This clonotype appeared a few times. As yet, its antigen is unknown. This clonotype originated in a man younger than 35 who had mild COVID-19 (a few samples of this study predate the infection). Cell type and time point are not known. The sequencing sample was made of PBMCs or a T cell subset sorted from them (not recorded which). This chain connects TRBV6-5 to TRBJ1-1; D unclear. CDR3 residues: CASSYSAGSLEAFF. The CDR3 region has the DNA TGTGCCAGCAGTTACTCTGCAGGTTCCTTAGAAGCTTTCTTT.